The rows below give T cell receptor beta chains drawn from one sample of a study of cytomegalovirus exposure and HLA in healthy donors. Here immunoSEQ multiplex PCR was the method, and the copy in TCRdb shows in-frame clones only, minus some. Of about 160,000 clones listed, 96% are singletons. Sequenced input: PBMCs. These receptors all come from a woman aged 18-29 years in good health and CMV-seronegative. Both conserved end residues are part of each CDR3. Each record gives: D gene, V gene, clone size, J gene, CDR3 protein, CDR3 DNA. D genes are given only for firm matches. For some rows the clone size is stated as once, few or many, or as a class when expanded; others skip it.

>TRBD1|TRBV6-5|NA|TRBJ2-7
CASSRPRTGSYEQYF
TGTGCCAGCAGCCGGCCCCGGACAGGGAGCTACGAGCAGTACTTC
>NA|TRBV6-1|NA|TRBJ1-2
CASSEVTGSGYTF
TGTGCCAGCAGTGAAGTAACAGGATCCGGCTACACCTTC
>TRBD2|TRBV5-1|once|TRBJ2-1
CASSLAASGGAHEQFF
TGCGCCAGCAGCTTGGCCGCTAGCGGGGGGGCTCATGAGCAGTTCTTC
>TRBD1|TRBV9|once|TRBJ1-6
CASSNDRGLTYNSPLHF
TGTGCCAGCAGCAACGACAGGGGCTTAACCTATAATTCACCCCTCCACTTT
>TRBD2|TRBV9|NA|TRBJ2-5
CASSLIGLAGETQYF
TGTGCCAGCAGCCTTATCGGACTAGCGGGGGAGACCCAGTACTTC
>TRBD1|TRBV11-2|NA|TRBJ1-2
CASSLGTGNYGYTF
TGTGCCAGCAGCTTAGGGACAGGAAACTATGGCTACACCTTC
>NA|TRBV14|NA|TRBJ2-2
CASSQLFRGTGELFF
TGTGCCAGCAGCCAATTGTTCAGGGGAACCGGGGAGCTGTTTTTT
>TRBD1|TRBV14|NA|TRBJ1-6
CASSQDRGNSPLHF
TGTGCCAGCAGCCAGGACAGGGGTAATTCACCCCTCCACTTT
>NA|TRBV19|NA|TRBJ2-2
CASSILETGTGELFF
TGTGCCAGTAGTATTCTGGAGACGGGCACCGGGGAGCTGTTTTTT
>TRBD1|TRBV9|NA|TRBJ1-4
CASSLRDRGLDEKLFF
TGTGCCAGCAGCCTCCGGGACAGGGGGCTTGATGAAAAACTGTTTTTT
>NA|TRBV6-6|NA|TRBJ1-6
CASSDRSGDSPLHF
TGTGCCAGCAGCGATCGATCAGGTGATTCACCCCTCCACTTT
>NA|TRBV5-1|NA|TRBJ1-2
CASSLALHGADGYTF
TGCGCCAGCAGCTTAGCCCTTCATGGGGCAGACGGCTACACCTTC
>TRBD1|TRBV7-2|NA|TRBJ2-7
CASSLGPAGGTYEQYF
TGTGCCAGCAGCTTAGGCCCGGCAGGGGGCACCTACGAGCAGTACTTC
>TRBD2|TRBV5-1|NA|TRBJ2-1
CASSFGAGGLTEQFF
TGCGCCAGCAGCTTTGGAGCGGGGGGGCTTACTGAGCAGTTCTTC
>NA|TRBV18|NA|TRBJ2-1
CASSSYRERDEQFF
TGTGCCAGCTCATCCTACAGGGAACGGGATGAGCAGTTCTTC
>NA|TRBV6-6|NA|TRBJ2-3
CASKFGASTDTQYF
TGTGCCAGCAAATTCGGAGCTAGCACAGATACGCAGTATTTT
>TRBD1|TRBV5-4|NA|TRBJ2-5
CASSFNTGDGETQYF
TGTGCCAGCAGCTTTAATACAGGGGATGGGGAGACCCAGTACTTC
>TRBD1|TRBV6-6|NA|TRBJ1-1
CASSYPPSTGGGEAFF
TGTGCCAGCAGTTACCCTCCTTCAACAGGGGGAGGTGAAGCTTTCTTT
>TRBD2|TRBV2|NA|TRBJ2-7
CASSELADSSYEQYF
TGTGCCAGCAGTGAACTAGCGGATAGCTCCTACGAGCAGTACTTC
>TRBD2|TRBV9|NA|TRBJ2-1
CASSASGGLNNEQFF
TGTGCCAGCAGCGCTAGCGGGGGGCTCAATAATGAGCAGTTCTTC
>NA|TRBV11-2|NA|TRBJ2-7
CASSLTFLGEQYF
TGTGCCAGCAGCTTAACCTTCCTCGGCGAGCAGTACTTC
>TRBD2|TRBV4-1|NA|TRBJ2-3
CASSRETSATQYF
TGCGCCAGCAGCCGAGAAACTAGCGCTACGCAGTATTTT
>NA|TRBV6-1|NA|TRBJ2-1
CASSGWGGNEQFF
TGTGCCAGCAGTGGCTGGGGCGGCAATGAGCAGTTCTTC
>NA|TRBV11-2|NA|TRBJ1-3
CASSLGLENTIYF
TGTGCCAGCAGCCTCGGACTAGAAAACACCATATATTTT
>NA|TRBV6-4|NA|TRBJ2-3
CASSDVPGGGTDTQYF
TGTGCCAGCAGTGACGTTCCGGGGGGCGGCACAGATACGCAGTATTTT
>NA|TRBV10-2|NA|TRBJ2-7
CASSEPQGSVASEQYF
TGCGCCAGCAGTGAGCCACAGGGTTCAGTAGCGAGCGAGCAGTACTTC
>NA|TRBV2|NA|TRBJ1-6
CASGGWVALHF
TGTGCCAGCGGGGGCTGGGTGGCCCTCCACTTT
>TRBD1|TRBV4-1|NA|TRBJ1-2
CASSQDIDRGRYGYTF
TGCGCCAGCAGCCAAGACATTGACAGGGGAAGGTATGGCTACACCTTC
>NA|TRBV5-1|NA|TRBJ2-7
CASSSSSYEQYF
TGCGCCAGCAGCTCGAGCTCCTACGAGCAGTACTTC
>TRBD1|TRBV4-3|NA|TRBJ2-3
CASSLTGLPDTQYF
TGCGCCAGCAGCCTGACAGGGCTTCCAGATACGCAGTATTTT
>TRBD2|TRBV6-1|NA|TRBJ2-7
CATRSGTSVYEQYF
TGTGCCACCCGGAGCGGGACTAGCGTCTACGAGCAGTACTTC
>NA|TRBV6-5|NA|TRBJ2-1
CASSSRDNEQFF
TGTGCCAGCAGTTCACGAGACAATGAGCAGTTCTTC
>NA|TRBV6-6|NA|TRBJ1-5
CASSTLLGGDQPQHF
TGTGCCAGCAGTACCCTCCTGGGGGGAGATCAGCCCCAGCATTTT
>NA|TRBV7-3|NA|TRBJ1-2
CASSQRGGYGYTF
TGTGCCAGCAGCCAAAGGGGGGGCTATGGCTACACCTTC
>TRBD1|TRBV7-2|NA|TRBJ1-3
CASSLGGTGGNTIYF
TGTGCCAGCAGCTTAGGGGGGACAGGAGGAAACACCATATATTTT
>TRBD1|TRBV10-3|NA|TRBJ2-7
CAYGQDPYEQYF
TGTGCCTACGGACAGGATCCCTACGAGCAGTACTTC
>NA|TRBV6-5|NA|TRBJ2-2
CASSYLSGELFF
TGTGCCAGCAGCTACCTATCCGGGGAGCTGTTTTTT
>TRBD2|TRBV4-3|NA|TRBJ2-3
CASSQGLVTDTQYF
TGCGCCAGCAGCCAGGGACTAGTTACAGATACGCAGTATTTT
>NA|TRBV19|NA|TRBJ1-1
CASSIVGQTMNTEAFF
TGTGCCAGTAGTATCGTAGGACAGACCATGAACACTGAAGCTTTCTTT
>TRBD2|TRBV5-1|NA|TRBJ2-5
CASSLWGGETQYF
TGCGCCAGCAGCTTGTGGGGGGGGGAGACCCAGTACTTC
>TRBD2|TRBV29-1|NA|TRBJ2-5
CSVDPSGGSETQYF
TGCAGCGTTGATCCTAGCGGGGGGAGTGAGACCCAGTACTTC
>NA|TRBV5-1|NA|TRBJ2-1
CASSLVRRDNEQFF
TGCGCCAGCAGCTTGGTTCGAAGAGACAATGAGCAGTTCTTC
>NA|TRBV9|NA|TRBJ2-7
CASSVGDWRSSYEQYF
TGTGCCAGCAGCGTCGGCGACTGGAGAAGCTCCTACGAGCAGTACTTC
>TRBD1|TRBV5-6|NA|TRBJ1-5
CASSLGVGQGPYSNQPQHF
TGTGCCAGCAGCTTGGGGGTGGGACAGGGCCCGTATAGCAATCAGCCCCAGCATTTT
>NA|TRBV10-2|once|TRBJ1-5
CASSVQAGQPQHF
TGCGCCAGCAGTGTACAGGCGGGGCAGCCCCAGCATTTT
>NA|TRBV5-1|NA|TRBJ2-7
CASSLTGRYEQYF
TGCGCCAGCAGCTTGACAGGGCGCTACGAGCAGTACTTC
>TRBD2|TRBV5-1|NA|TRBJ2-3
CASSLSAGRSTDTQYF
TGCGCCAGCAGCCTTTCAGCGGGGCGCAGCACAGATACGCAGTATTTT
>NA|TRBV20-1|NA|TRBJ2-5
CSASHHETQYF
TGCAGTGCTAGTCATCATGAGACCCAGTACTTC
>TRBD2|TRBV25-1|NA|TRBJ2-2
CASSELLAGPTGELFF
TGTGCCAGCAGTGAATTACTAGCGGGGCCAACCGGGGAGCTGTTTTTT
>NA|TRBV6-6|few|TRBJ1-2
CASRLGNYGYTF
TGTGCCAGCAGGCTAGGAAACTATGGCTACACCTTC
>NA|TRBV6-6|NA|TRBJ1-2
CASSYTVQEAHYGYTF
TGTGCCAGCAGTTACACGGTGCAGGAAGCTCACTATGGCTACACCTTC
>TRBD1|TRBV19|NA|TRBJ1-1
CASSTRQGGTEAFF
TGTGCCAGTAGTACACGACAGGGAGGCACTGAAGCTTTCTTT
>NA|TRBV5-1|NA|TRBJ1-2
CASSFHLGPNYGYTF
TGCGCCAGCAGCTTCCACCTAGGCCCTAACTATGGCTACACCTTC